These 19 T cell receptor beta chains were sequenced from one sample in a study of blood T cell repertoires in COVID-19. The method was immunoSEQ multiplex PCR; TCRdb's version includes in-frame clones alone and lacks a portion of them. The data contain some 520,000 clones, 89% of them seen just once; the ten biggest clones take up over 0.7%. What was sequenced was peripheral blood. These receptor sequences come from a man younger than 35 with COVID-19, enrolled during active disease.

V is TRBV10-3 and J is TRBJ1-5, with 7 bases lining up with TRBD1. V gave up 4 bases and J gave up 7 bases; unmatched junction bases: 10. CDR1 is ENHRY and CDR2 is SYGVKD in the germline V gene. The CDR3 contains 15 residues. The CDR3 spells CAISGDSNIGQPQHF. In DNA, the CDR3 is TGTGCCATCAGTGGGGACAGCAACATCGGGCAGCCCCAGCATTTT.

The chain couples TRBV19 to TRBJ2-7; a possible D gene is TRBD1 (6 bases). Between the trimmed V and J ends, which lost 4 bases and 2 bases, there was a span of 18 bases. The length of the CDR3 is 16 residues. CDR1 and CDR2 from the germline V gene are LNHDA and SQIVND (reference sequence). The CDR3 region is CASSTSDRPLAYEQYF. As DNA, the CDR3 is TGTGCCAGTAGTACCTCAGACAGGCCACTTGCCTACGAGCAGTACTTC.

This sequence joins TRBV6-1 and TRBJ1-3, with unresolved D. The V gene lost 0 bases and the J gene lost 3 bases, with 18 bases spanning the gap. The CDR3 sequence is 18 residues long. The germline V gene has CDR1 MNHNS and CDR2 SASEGT. The CDR3 DNA sequence: TGTGCCAGCAGTGAAGCGCTGGGAGAGGGTAGCATTGGAAACACCATATATTTT. It specifies CASSEALGEGSIGNTIYF.

The chain couples TRBV11-3 to TRBJ1-1, with 7 bases aligning to TRBD1. Unmatched junction bases numbered 5, after V lost 2 bases and J lost 8 bases. The V gene's germline CDR1 is SGHNT and CDR2 YENEEA. The CDR3 length is 13 residues. The DNA for the CDR3 is TGTGCCAGCAGCTTAAGGGGGCGGACGGAAGCTTTCTTT. Protein sequence: CASSLRGRTEAFF.

This clone was seen once. The V call is TRBV19, the J call TRBJ2-5; 7 nucleotides line up with TRBD2. This CDR3 has 12 residues. Trimming at V came to 5 bases and at J to 4 bases, leaving 1 base not matched to a gene. CDR1 and CDR2 (germline): LNHDA, SQIVND (reference sequence). The CDR3 coding sequence is TGTGCCAGTAGTGCGGGAGCAGAGACCCAGTACTTC. Translated: CASSAGAETQYF.

This clone was detected once. In the same sample, other DNA sequences code for this CDR3. The V call is TRBV19, the J call TRBJ2-7; 10 bases fit TRBD1. V was pared by 6 bases and J by 1 base, with 3 bases of the junction left unmatched. CDR1 LNHDA and CDR2 SQIVND come from the germline V gene (reference sequence). The CDR3 is made up of 14 amino acids. The CDR3 protein is CASSWGQGSYEQYF. In DNA form, the CDR3 reads TGTGCCAGTAGCTGGGGACAGGGGTCCTACGAGCAGTACTTC.

This chain uses TRBV11-3 with TRBJ2-7, with 10 bases identical to TRBD1. Germline V lookup: CDR1 SGHNT, CDR2 YENEEA. V lost 10 bases to trimming and J lost 6 bases; unmatched junction nucleotides: 3. This CDR3 contains 11 residues. CDR3 nucleotides: TGTGCCACCAGGACAGGGGGCGAGCAGTACTTC. Its translation: CATRTGGEQYF.

The CDR3 DNA is TGCAGCGTTGGGGGACTAGCGGGAGGGCACCTTAGCACAGATACGCAGTATTTT. It specifies CSVGGLAGGHLSTDTQYF. J is TRBJ2-3 and V is TRBV29-1; 16 bases match TRBD2. Germline values: CDR1 SQVTM, CDR2 ANQGSEA. The CDR3 spans 18 residues. J gave up 0 bases and V 4 bases, and 7 bases lay outside the gene matches.

CDR3 coding DNA: TGTGCCAGCAGCTCCCCGAGGCCCAATGAGCAGTTCTTC. Residues: CASSSPRPNEQFF. The chain links TRBV7-9 to TRBJ2-1; no firm D call. Trimming left V 4 bases short and J 6 bases short, with 10 bases between. There are 13 residues in the CDR3. The germline gives CDR1 SEHNR, CDR2 FQNEAQ (reference sequence).

On this clone: At the DNA level, this CDR3 is encoded by other sequences in the same sample as well. The chain has TRBV11-2 and TRBJ2-7, with 7 nucleotides matching TRBD2. This CDR3 has 13 amino acids. V was clipped by 3 bases and J by 3 bases; unmatched bases: 2. Germline V gene lookup returns CDR1 SGHAT and CDR2 FQNNGV. The CDR3 sequence: CASSFGGSYEQYF. CDR3 coding DNA: TGTGCCAGCAGCTTCGGCGGGAGCTACGAGCAGTACTTC.

This clone was seen just once. The chain recombines TRBV6-6 with TRBJ2-1; the D gene is possibly TRBD2 (7 bases). The CDR3 has 14 amino acids. The germline gives CDR1 MNHNY, CDR2 SVGAGI (reference sequence). V lost 7 bases to trimming and J lost 9 bases, with 19 bases between them. CDR3 region: CASILEGGHGEQFF. The DNA of the CDR3 is TGTGCCAGCATCCTTGAGGGGGGGCACGGTGAGCAGTTCTTC.

CDR3 amino acids: CASSTRIEGYEQYF. The CDR3 DNA reads as TGTGCCAGCAGTACGAGGATCGAGGGCTACGAGCAGTACTTC. This chain connects TRBV27 to TRBJ2-7, with TRBD2 as a possible D gene (5 bases). V lost 5 bases and J 3 bases, leaving 14 bases between the germline ends. This CDR3 comprises 14 residues. In germline, CDR1 is MNHEY, CDR2 SMNVEV (reference sequence).

This chain connects TRBV18 to TRBJ2-5; tentatively, D is TRBD2 (5 bases). Per the germline V gene, CDR1 is KGHSH and CDR2 is LQKENI. The CDR3 extends over 18 amino acids. Between the trimmed V and J ends, which lost 1 base and 0 bases, there was a span of 18 bases. The CDR3 nucleotides read TGTGCCAGCTCACCACGGACTCAACGGCGGGTGTACCAAGAGACCCAGTACTTC. Amino acid sequence: CASSPRTQRRVYQETQYF.

On this clone: Other nucleotide sequences from this sample produce the same CDR3. The V and J genes are TRBV4-1 and TRBJ1-5; 8 bases agree with TRBD1. The CDR3 spans 15 residues. The germline V gene encodes CDR1 MGHRA and CDR2 YSYEKL. Trimming cost V 1 base and J 7 bases; bases outside gene matches: 6. CDR3 nucleotide sequence: TGCGCCAGCAGCCAAGGAGACAGGGGACTCCAGCCCCAGCATTTT. Translated, it gives CASSQGDRGLQPQHF.

The chain combines TRBV11-2 with TRBJ1-2; a weak D match, TRBD1 (5 bases). The CDR3 has 15 amino acids. Germline assignment: CDR1 SGHAT and CDR2 FQNNGV. V dropped 5 bases and J dropped 5 bases, with 18 bases sitting between them. The CDR3 nucleotides read TGTGCCAGCAGCGGCGGGGGGGAGGCGGTGTATGGCTACACCTTC. Translation: CASSGGGEAVYGYTF.

The rearrangement joins TRBV7-9 to TRBJ2-3, with TRBD2 matching over 11 bases. The junction had 6 bases not matched to a gene; V was cut back by 5 bases and J by 5 bases. CDR1 and CDR2 from the germline V gene are SEHNR and FQNEAQ (reference sequence). The CDR3 sequence is 15 residues long. CDR3 sequence: CASSPPGLAEDTQYF. The CDR3 coding sequence is TGTGCCAGCAGCCCACCGGGACTAGCGGAAGATACGCAGTATTTT.

The chain is built from TRBV11-3 and TRBJ2-3; 7 nucleotides agree with TRBD1. The length of the CDR3 is 14 residues. CDR1 and CDR2 (germline): SGHNT, YENEEA. The V gene end was trimmed by 5 bases and the J gene end by 3 bases; junction bases not matched to a gene: 5. CDR3 protein: CASSHRGGTDTQYF. The CDR3 DNA reads as TGTGCCAGCAGCCACAGGGGCGGGACAGATACGCAGTATTTT. The full variable domain, its missing parts supplied by reference TRBV11-3 and TRBJ2-3, is EAGVVQSPRYKIIEKKQPVAFWCNPISGHNTLYWYLQNLGQGPELLIRYENEEAVDDSQLPKDRFSAERLKGVDSTLKIQPAELGDSAVYLCASSHRGGTDTQYFGPGTRLTVL.

This clone was seen a handful of times. The chain is built from TRBV7-2 and TRBJ2-7, with 11 bases aligning to TRBD2. The CDR3 is 14 amino acids. The V gene end was trimmed by 1 base and the J gene end by 9 bases; junction bases not matched to a gene: 5. CDR1 is SGHTA, CDR2 FQGNSA, per germline. CDR3 DNA: TGTGCCAGCAGCTTAGGCCTAGCGGGGGGTGGGCAGTACTTC. Its protein is CASSLGLAGGGQYF.

CDR3 DNA: TGTGCCAGTAGTATTTCTGATAGCGGGGGACAGCCCCAGCATTTT. Translation gives CASSISDSGGQPQHF. The rearrangement links TRBV19 to TRBJ1-5, with D tentatively TRBD1 (5 bases). CDR1 is LNHDA, CDR2 SQIVND, per germline (reference sequence). V shed 3 bases and J shed 7 bases, with 16 bases lying between them. The CDR3 consists of 15 residues.